The 21 T cell receptor beta chains presented below share a single source sample, sequenced in a study of T-cell reconstitution after alpha-beta-depleted transplantation in children. A library of TCRbeta sequences, prepared with unique molecular identifiers, was generated. One entry per CDR3 protein results from TCRdb running MiXCR on the PCR reads. The data contain about 580,000 distinct CDR3 sequences, under 25% of them singletons. The sequencing here drew on PBMCs, mostly from graft donor cells, taken 360 days after TCRalphabeta/CD19-depleted stem cell transplant. All receptors derive from a boy younger than two who had a stem cell transplant for acute myeloid leukemia, so the T cells may come from the graft donor.

The rearrangement links TRBV7-2 to TRBJ2-7; 7 bases agree with TRBD1. CDR1 is SGHTA and CDR2 is FQGNSA in the germline V gene. The CDR3 has 13 amino acids. V dropped 4 bases and J dropped 7; count of bases not matched to a gene: 7. As DNA, the CDR3 is TGTGCCAGCAGCTCCGACAGGGTCGGAGAGCAGTACTTC. Its protein product is CASSSDRVGEQYF.

This clonotype turned up a few times. The rearrangement joins TRBV20-1 to TRBJ2-1; D is ambiguous. V shed 6 bases and J shed 10 bases, with 13 bases lying between them. The CDR3 extends over 11 amino acids. Germline V gene lookup returns CDR1 DFQATT and CDR2 SNEGSKA (reference sequence). The CDR3 nucleotides read TGCAGTGCCCCGCTCTCCCTAGAGCAGTTCTTC. Translation gives CSAPLSLEQFF.

This clonotype was detected ten times or more. The gene calls are TRBV5-1 and TRBJ1-2; D remains ambiguous. V was shortened by 4 bases and J by 4 bases, with 17 bases between the two germline ends. This CDR3 comprises 15 residues. CDR1 is SGHRS and CDR2 is YFSETQ in the germline V gene. The CDR3 DNA follows: TGCGCCAGCAGCCCCGACGGAGGATCATCCTATGGCTACACCTTC. Protein sequence: CASSPDGGSSYGYTF. The full variable domain, its missing parts supplied by reference TRBV5-1 and TRBJ1-2, is KAGVTQTPRYLIKTRGQQVTLSCSPISGHRSVSWYQQTPGQGLQFLFEYFSETQRNKGNFPGRFSGRQFSNSRSEMNVSTLELGDSALYLCASSPDGGSSYGYTFGSGTRLTVV.

This chain links TRBV28 with TRBJ2-1, with 9 bases that match TRBD1. V lost 5 bases, J lost 10 bases, and 12 bases stayed unmatched. CDR3 length: 15 amino acids. The germline CDR1 and CDR2 sequences are MDHEN and SYDVKM. The DNA for the CDR3 is TGTGCCAGCAGTGATACAGGGGGCGCAACCAGGGAGCAGTTCTTC. Encoded protein: CASSDTGGATREQFF.

This clonotype was seen repeatedly, ten times or more. The V gene is TRBV20-1, the J gene TRBJ2-1; TRBD2 matches at 15 bases. J lost 0 bases, V lost 3 bases, and 6 bases had no gene match. In germline, CDR1 is DFQATT, CDR2 SNEGSKA (reference sequence). CDR3 size: 18 residues. The CDR3 here is CSARGLAGGPSSYNEQFF. The CDR3 bases are TGCAGTGCTAGGGGACTAGCGGGGGGCCCTAGCTCCTACAATGAGCAGTTCTTC.

The chain uses TRBV11-2 and TRBJ2-4; D gene uncertain. Germline loops: CDR1 SGHAT, CDR2 FQNNGV. V gave up 1 base and J gave up 8 bases, with 9 bases separating them. The CDR3 extends over 13 amino acids. The CDR3 bases are TGTGCCAGCAGCTTAGTGGGTTTGGACATTCAGTACTTC. Translation gives CASSLVGLDIQYF.

The chain couples TRBV5-1 to TRBJ2-1, with D maybe TRBD2 (6 bases). Per germline, CDR1 SGHRS and CDR2 YFSETQ. This CDR3 has 17 residues. V was pared by 5 bases and J by 7 bases, with 25 bases between. CDR3 amino acids: CASSSFPGGAQLNEQFF. CDR3 coding DNA: TGCGCCAGCAGTTCCTTCCCAGGCGGGGCCCAGTTAAATGAGCAGTTCTTC.

The rearrangement links TRBV6-6 to TRBJ1-1; perhaps TRBD1 as D (5 bases). Trimming shortened V by 5 bases and J by 2 bases, and 6 bases separated the two germline ends. Looked up from germline, CDR1 is MNHNY and CDR2 is SVGAGI (reference sequence). This CDR3 contains 12 residues. The CDR3, as DNA: TGTGCCAGCAGTGGACAAAACACTGAAGCTTTCTTT. Amino acids: CASSGQNTEAFF.

This clonotype showed up many times. V gene TRBV29-1 combines with J gene TRBJ2-2; D might be TRBD1 or TRBD2, each matching 5 bases. V was trimmed by 5 bases and J by 11 bases, leaving 12 bases between them. This CDR3 spans 11 amino acids. Germline V lookup: CDR1 SQVTM, CDR2 ANQGSEA. The CDR3 DNA reads as TGCAGCGTTCGGGGCCTCGGAGAGCTGTTTTTT. It is translated as CSVRGLGELFF.

DNA of the CDR3: TGTGCCAGCAGCCCACCGGGACTAGAGGATTTGGAGACCCAGTACTTC. Residues: CASSPPGLEDLETQYF. V is TRBV9 and J is TRBJ2-5; 8 bases agree with TRBD2. Losses at the gene ends were 4 bases for V and 5 bases for J; bases not matched to a gene: 13. The CDR3 sequence is 16 residues long. Germline loops: CDR1 SGDLS, CDR2 YYNGEE.

This clonotype was seen more than once but under ten times. The chain employs TRBV7-9 and TRBJ2-3; the match to TRBD2 covers 14 bases. The CDR3 contains 15 residues. The V gene end was trimmed by 5 bases and the J gene end by 6 bases; junction bases not matched to a gene: 4. Germline V lookup: CDR1 SEHNR, CDR2 FQNEAQ (reference sequence). The CDR3 loop is CASSVGLAGADTQYF. The CDR3 DNA is TGTGCCAGCAGCGTGGGACTAGCGGGGGCTGATACGCAGTATTTT.

This clonotype was found a few times. The chain carries TRBV6-2 or TRBV6-3 and TRBJ2-7, with D tentatively TRBD1 (6 bases). The CDR3 runs 17 residues. Germline V CDR1 and CDR2: MNHEY, SVGEGT. Trimming shortened V by 5 bases and J by 2 bases, and 22 bases separated the two germline ends. CDR3 protein: CASSLWLAGTRPYEQYV. For the CDR3, the DNA is TGTGCCAGCAGTCTTTGGCTTGCCGGGACAAGACCCTACGAGCAGTACGTC.

In its sample, this clonotype was seen a few times. One junction end disagrees with the germline gene, perhaps due to a read error. This chain joins TRBV20-1 and TRBJ1-2, with TRBD1 as a possible D gene (6 bases). Germline assignment: CDR1 DFQATT and CDR2 SNEGSKA (reference sequence). The CDR3 is made up of 15 amino acids. DNA for the CDR3: TGCTGTGCGAGACAAAAGTGGGGGGCGGGCTATGGCTACACCTTC. Protein product: CCARQKWGAGYGYTF.

This rearrangement joins TRBV7-6 to TRBJ2-5; tentatively, D is TRBD1 (5 bases). The V end was cut by 2 bases, the J end by 3 bases, with 10 bases between. CDR1 and CDR2 from the germline V gene are SGHVS and FNYEAQ. The length of the CDR3 is 14 residues. CDR3 in amino acids: CASSLLGDEETQYF. The CDR3, as DNA: TGTGCCAGCAGCTTACTAGGGGATGAAGAGACCCAGTACTTC.

Concerning this clonotype itself: A clone one base away is much larger, so this may be a read error. This sequence joins TRBV7-8 and TRBJ2-5; TRBD2 matches 7 bases. Germline CDR1 and CDR2: SGHVS and FQNEAQ. With 5 bases clipped from V and 6 bases from J, the junction kept 6 bases outside the gene matches. The CDR3 is 13 amino acids. The chain's CDR3 is CASSATSWKTQYF. The DNA for the CDR3 is TGTGCCAGCAGCGCGACTAGCTGGAAGACCCAGTACTTC. The full variable domain, completed using reference TRBV7-8 and TRBJ2-5, is GAGVSQSPRYKVAKRGQDVALRCDPISGHVSLFWYQQALGQGPEFLTYFQNEAQLDKSGLPSDRFFAERPEGSVSTLKIQRTQQEDSAVYLCASSATSWKTQYFGPGTRLLVL.

The V and J genes are TRBV11-1 and TRBJ2-3; D gene unclear. Germline CDR1 is SGHAT and CDR2 is FQDESV (reference sequence). CDR3 size: 17 residues. Trimming removed 3 bases at V and 5 bases at J, with 21 bases between. Here the CDR3 reads CASSFNIPGSVGDTQYF. The CDR3, as DNA: TGTGCCAGCAGCTTCAACATCCCAGGAAGCGTAGGAGATACGCAGTATTTT.

This clonotype has more than one count but fewer than ten. This chain links TRBV28 with TRBJ1-3; D possibly corresponds to TRBD1 (5 bases). CDR1 is MDHEN, CDR2 SYDVKM, per germline. V lost 7 bases to trimming and J lost 0 bases, with 22 bases between them. The CDR3 contains 18 residues. The CDR3 loop reads CASMQPTRQGFSGNTIYF. In DNA, the CDR3 is TGTGCCAGCATGCAGCCTACTCGGCAGGGCTTCTCTGGAAACACCATATATTTT.

This chain connects TRBV7-6 to TRBJ2-1; 8 bases align to TRBD2. The V gene's germline CDR1 is SGHVS and CDR2 FNYEAQ. The V gene end was trimmed by 5 bases and the J gene end by 3 bases; junction bases not matched to a gene: 6. This CDR3 region has 15 residues. The CDR3 sequence: CASSQRAGGYNEQFF. As DNA, the CDR3 is TGTGCCAGCAGCCAGAGGGCGGGGGGCTACAATGAGCAGTTCTTC.

This clonotype was detected many times. The chain uses TRBV7-9 and TRBJ2-7, with 8 bases fitting TRBD2. This CDR3 comprises 15 residues. Germline CDR1 SEHNR, CDR2 FQNEAQ (reference sequence). The trim removed 2 bases at V and 2 bases at J, leaving 5 bases unmatched. CDR3 nucleotides: TGTGCCAGCAGCTTATATAGCGGGGCCCCCTACGAGCAGTACTTC. This sequence encodes CASSLYSGAPYEQYF.

The gene calls are TRBV20-1 and TRBJ2-7; D possibly corresponds to TRBD1 (5 bases). The germline V gene encodes CDR1 DFQATT and CDR2 SNEGSKA (reference sequence). The CDR3 spans 14 residues. The germline V and J ends were trimmed by 1 base and 2 bases, with 12 bases remaining between them. CDR3 bases: TGCAGTGCTAGAGTCCAGGGTTCGACCTACGAGCAGTACTTC. Its translation: CSARVQGSTYEQYF.

The table lists this clonotype with many counts. The gene calls are TRBV24-1 and TRBJ2-3; D unclear. This CDR3 is built from 11 residues. Germline V gene lookup returns CDR1 KGHDR and CDR2 SFDVKD. V gave up 5 bases and J gave up 5 bases, with 4 bases separating them. DNA for the CDR3: TGTGCCACCAGTGCAGGAGATACGCAGTATTTT. Protein: CATSAGDTQYF.